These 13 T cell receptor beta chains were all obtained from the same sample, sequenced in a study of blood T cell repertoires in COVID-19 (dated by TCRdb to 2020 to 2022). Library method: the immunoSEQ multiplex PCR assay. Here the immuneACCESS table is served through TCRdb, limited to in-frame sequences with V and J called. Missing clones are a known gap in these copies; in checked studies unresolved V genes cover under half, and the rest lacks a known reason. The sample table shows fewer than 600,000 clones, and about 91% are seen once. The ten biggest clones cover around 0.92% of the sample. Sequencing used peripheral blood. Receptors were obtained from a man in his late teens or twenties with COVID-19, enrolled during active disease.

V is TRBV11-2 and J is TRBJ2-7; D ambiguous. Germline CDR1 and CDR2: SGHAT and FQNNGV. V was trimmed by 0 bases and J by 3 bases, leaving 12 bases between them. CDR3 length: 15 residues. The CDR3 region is CASSLDGEALYEQYF. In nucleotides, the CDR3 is TGTGCCAGCAGCTTAGATGGCGAGGCTCTCTACGAGCAGTACTTC.

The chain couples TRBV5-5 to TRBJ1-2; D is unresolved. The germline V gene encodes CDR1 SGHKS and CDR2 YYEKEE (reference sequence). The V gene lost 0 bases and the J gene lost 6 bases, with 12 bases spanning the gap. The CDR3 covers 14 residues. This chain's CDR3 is CASSLGAGPDGYTF. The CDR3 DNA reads TGTGCCAGCAGCTTGGGCGCGGGTCCCGATGGCTACACCTTC.

The CDR3 spells CASSLVPAAYTDTQYF. The CDR3 nucleotides read TGTGCCAGCAGCTTAGTCCCAGCGGCCTACACAGATACGCAGTATTTT. This rearrangement joins TRBV7-9 to TRBJ2-3; D is perhaps TRBD2 (5 bases). CDR3 length equals 16 residues. Germline loops: CDR1 SEHNR, CDR2 FQNEAQ (reference sequence). The ends were cut back, 1 base at V and 2 bases at J, with 13 bases in the middle.

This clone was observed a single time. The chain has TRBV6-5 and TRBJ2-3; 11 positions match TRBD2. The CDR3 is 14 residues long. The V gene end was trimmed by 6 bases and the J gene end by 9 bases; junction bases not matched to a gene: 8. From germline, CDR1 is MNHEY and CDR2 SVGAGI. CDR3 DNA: TGTGCCAGCAGATTCTCGACTAGCGGGGTGACGCAGTATTTT. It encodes CASRFSTSGVTQYF.

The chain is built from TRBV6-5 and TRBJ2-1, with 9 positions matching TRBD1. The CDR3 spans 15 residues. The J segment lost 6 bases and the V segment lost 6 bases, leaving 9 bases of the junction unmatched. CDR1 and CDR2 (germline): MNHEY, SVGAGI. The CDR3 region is CASREPGQGGNEQFF. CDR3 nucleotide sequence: TGTGCCAGCAGGGAGCCGGGACAGGGAGGCAATGAGCAGTTCTTC.

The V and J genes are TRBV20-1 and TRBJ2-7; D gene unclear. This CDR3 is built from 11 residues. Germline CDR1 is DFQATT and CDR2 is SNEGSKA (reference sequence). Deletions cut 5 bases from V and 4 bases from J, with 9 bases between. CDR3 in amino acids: CSAFVPYEQYF. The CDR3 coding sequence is TGCAGTGCTTTCGTCCCGTACGAGCAGTACTTC.

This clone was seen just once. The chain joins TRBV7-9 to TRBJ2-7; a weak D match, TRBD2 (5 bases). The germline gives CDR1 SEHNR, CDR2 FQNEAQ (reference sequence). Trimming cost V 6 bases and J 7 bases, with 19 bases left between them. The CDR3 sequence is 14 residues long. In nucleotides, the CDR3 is TGTGCCAGCAGTCCGGGGAGAAACGCCCTGGAGCAGTACTTC. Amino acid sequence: CASSPGRNALEQYF.

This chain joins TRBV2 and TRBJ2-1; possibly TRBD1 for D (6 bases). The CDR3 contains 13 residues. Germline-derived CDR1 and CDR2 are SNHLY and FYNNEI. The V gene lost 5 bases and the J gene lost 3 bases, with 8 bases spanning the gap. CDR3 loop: CASSWDNYNEQFF. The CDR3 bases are TGTGCCAGCAGTTGGGACAACTACAATGAGCAGTTCTTC.

CDR3 region: CATSRETSGRAGTDTQYF. As DNA, the CDR3 is TGTGCCACCAGCAGAGAAACTAGCGGGAGGGCCGGCACAGATACGCAGTATTTT. The chain joins TRBV15 to TRBJ2-3, with 13 bases aligning to TRBD2. Germline V gives CDR1 LNHNV, CDR2 YYDKDF (reference sequence). This CDR3 contains 18 residues. V dropped 0 bases and J dropped 1; count of bases not matched to a gene: 4.

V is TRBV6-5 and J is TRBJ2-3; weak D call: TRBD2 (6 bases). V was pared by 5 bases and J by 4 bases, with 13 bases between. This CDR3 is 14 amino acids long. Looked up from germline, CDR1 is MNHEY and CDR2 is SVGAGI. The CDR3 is CASSLGGSPDTQYF. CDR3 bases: TGTGCCAGCAGTCTCGGGGGTTCCCCAGATACGCAGTATTTT.

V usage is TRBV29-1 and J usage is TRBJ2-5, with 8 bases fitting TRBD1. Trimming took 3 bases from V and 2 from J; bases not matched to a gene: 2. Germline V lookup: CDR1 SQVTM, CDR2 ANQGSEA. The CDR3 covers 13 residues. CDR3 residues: CSVEDRAQETQYF. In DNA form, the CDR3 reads TGCAGCGTTGAGGACAGGGCTCAAGAGACCCAGTACTTC.

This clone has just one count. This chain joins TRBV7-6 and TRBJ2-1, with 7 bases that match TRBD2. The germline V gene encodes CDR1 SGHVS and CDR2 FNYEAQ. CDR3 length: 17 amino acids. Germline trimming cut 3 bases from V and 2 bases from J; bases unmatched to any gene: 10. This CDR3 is CASSFSVGGGPYNEQFF. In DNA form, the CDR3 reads TGTGCCAGCAGCTTTAGCGTGGGGGGAGGGCCCTACAATGAGCAGTTCTTC.

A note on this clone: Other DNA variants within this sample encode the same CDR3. The CDR3 coding sequence is TGCGCCAGCAGCTCTTCCGGCGGGAACACTGAAGCTTTCTTT. The encoded protein is CASSSSGGNTEAFF. This sequence joins TRBV5-1 and TRBJ1-1; D call uncertain. This CDR3 has 14 residues. The germline CDR1 and CDR2 sequences are SGHRS and YFSETQ. Trimming cost V 3 bases and J 1 base, with 10 bases left between them.